Given below is one TCR beta chain in context. Its cognate antigen is unknown. These data come from a study of cytomegalovirus exposure and HLA in healthy donors. About the study: Later analysis reported that the roughly 120 validation repertoires shared the platform of the roughly 710 first-cohort repertoires.

The V end lost 3 bases, the J end lost 1 base, and 7 bases lay between the germline ends. The CDR3 is 14 amino acids. Germline CDR1 and CDR2: SGHTA and FQGNSA. General study results and limits: In vitro, a few CMV-associated chains proved specific for CMV antigens.

Only in-frame clones appear in the TCRdb table, and some are missing; sequencing was by immunoSEQ multiplex PCR. The sample includes some 240,000 clones, approximately 86% of them seen just once. The specimen sequenced was PBMCs. The chain couples TRBV7-2 to TRBJ1-3; no clear D. This TCR derives from a woman aged 25 to 39 in good health and CMV-seropositive. The CDR3, as DNA: TGTGCCAGCAGCTTTCAGTTTTCTGGAAACACCATATATTTT. This codes for CASSFQFSGNTIYF.